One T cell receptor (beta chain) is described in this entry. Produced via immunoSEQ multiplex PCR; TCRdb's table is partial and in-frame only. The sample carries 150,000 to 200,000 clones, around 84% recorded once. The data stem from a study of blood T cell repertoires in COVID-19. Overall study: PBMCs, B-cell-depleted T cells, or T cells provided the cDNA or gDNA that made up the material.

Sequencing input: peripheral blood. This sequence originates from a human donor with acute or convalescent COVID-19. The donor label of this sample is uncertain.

The CDR3 sequence is CASSRTVDTEAFF. DNA for the CDR3: TGCGCCAGCAGCCGGACAGTCGACACTGAAGCTTTCTTT. The chain couples TRBV4-1 to TRBJ1-1; D is perhaps TRBD1 (6 bases). Germline V CDR1 and CDR2: MGHRA, YSYEKL. This CDR3 is built from 13 residues. Trimming took off 4 bases at V and 3 bases at J, with 9 bases between the two ends.